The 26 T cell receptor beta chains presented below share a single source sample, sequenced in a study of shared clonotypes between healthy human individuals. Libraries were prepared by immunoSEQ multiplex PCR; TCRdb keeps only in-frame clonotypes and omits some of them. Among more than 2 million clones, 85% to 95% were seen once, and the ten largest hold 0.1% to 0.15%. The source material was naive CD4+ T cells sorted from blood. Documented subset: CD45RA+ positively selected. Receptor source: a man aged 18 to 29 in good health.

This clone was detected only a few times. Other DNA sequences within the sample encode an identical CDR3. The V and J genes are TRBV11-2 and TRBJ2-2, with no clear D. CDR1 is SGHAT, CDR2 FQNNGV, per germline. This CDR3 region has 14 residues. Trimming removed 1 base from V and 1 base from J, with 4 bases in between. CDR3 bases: TGTGCCAGCAGCTTAGTAGGGAACACCGGGGAGCTGTTTTTT. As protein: CASSLVGNTGELFF. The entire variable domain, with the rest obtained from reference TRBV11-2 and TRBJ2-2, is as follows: EAGVAQSPRYKIIEKRQSVAFWCNPISGHATLYWYQQILGQGPKLLIQFQNNGVVDDSQLPKDRFSAERLKGVDSTLKIQPAKLEDSAVYLCASSLVGNTGELFFGEGSRLTVL.

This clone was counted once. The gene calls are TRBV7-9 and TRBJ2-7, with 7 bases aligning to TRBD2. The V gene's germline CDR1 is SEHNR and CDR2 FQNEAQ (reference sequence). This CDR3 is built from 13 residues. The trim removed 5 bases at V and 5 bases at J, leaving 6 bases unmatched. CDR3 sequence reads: CASSRGVVNEQYF. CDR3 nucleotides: TGTGCCAGCAGCCGGGGGGTAGTTAACGAGCAGTACTTC. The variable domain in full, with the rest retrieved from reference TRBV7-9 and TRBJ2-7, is DTGVSQNPRHKITKRGQNVTFRCDPISEHNRLYWYRQTLGQGPEFLTYFQNEAQLEKSRLLSDRFSAERPKGSFSTLEIQRTEQGDSAMYLCASSRGVVNEQYFGPGTRLTVT.

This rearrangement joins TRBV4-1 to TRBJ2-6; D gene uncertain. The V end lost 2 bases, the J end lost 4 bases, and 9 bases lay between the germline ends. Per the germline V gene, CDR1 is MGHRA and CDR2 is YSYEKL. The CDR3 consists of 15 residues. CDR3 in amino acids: CASSQLHSGANVLTF. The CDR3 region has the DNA TGCGCCAGCAGCCAACTCCACTCGGGGGCCAACGTCCTGACTTTC.

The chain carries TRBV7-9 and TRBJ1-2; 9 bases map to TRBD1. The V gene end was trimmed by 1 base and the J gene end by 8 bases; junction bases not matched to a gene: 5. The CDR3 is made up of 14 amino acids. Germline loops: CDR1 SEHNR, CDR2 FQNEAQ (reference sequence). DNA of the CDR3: TGTGCCAGCAGCTTAGAAAAGGACAGGGGAGGCTACACCTTC. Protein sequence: CASSLEKDRGGYTF.

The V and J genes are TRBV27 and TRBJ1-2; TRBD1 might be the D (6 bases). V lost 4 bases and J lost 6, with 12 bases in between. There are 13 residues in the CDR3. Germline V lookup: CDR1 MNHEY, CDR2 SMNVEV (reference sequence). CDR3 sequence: CASSWPQGDGYTF. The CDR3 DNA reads TGTGCCAGCAGTTGGCCACAGGGCGATGGCTACACCTTC.

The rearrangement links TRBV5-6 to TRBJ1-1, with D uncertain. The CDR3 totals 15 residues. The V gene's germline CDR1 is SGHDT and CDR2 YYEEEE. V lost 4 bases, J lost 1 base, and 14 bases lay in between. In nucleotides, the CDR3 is TGTGCCAGCAGCCCGACGTTCAGAGGGAACACTGAAGCTTTCTTT. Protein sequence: CASSPTFRGNTEAFF.

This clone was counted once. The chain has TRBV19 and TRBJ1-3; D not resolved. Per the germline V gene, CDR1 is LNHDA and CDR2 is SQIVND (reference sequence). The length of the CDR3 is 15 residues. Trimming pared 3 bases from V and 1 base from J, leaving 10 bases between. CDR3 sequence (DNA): TGTGCCAGTAGTATTGGCGGCCTATCTGGAAACACCATATATTTT. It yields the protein CASSIGGLSGNTIYF.

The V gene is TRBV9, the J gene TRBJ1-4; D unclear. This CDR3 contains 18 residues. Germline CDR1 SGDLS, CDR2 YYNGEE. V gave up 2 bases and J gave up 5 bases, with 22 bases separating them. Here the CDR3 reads CASSVSPTGPGNNEKLFF. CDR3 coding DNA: TGTGCCAGCAGCGTCTCCCCTACCGGGCCGGGGAACAATGAAAAACTGTTTTTT.

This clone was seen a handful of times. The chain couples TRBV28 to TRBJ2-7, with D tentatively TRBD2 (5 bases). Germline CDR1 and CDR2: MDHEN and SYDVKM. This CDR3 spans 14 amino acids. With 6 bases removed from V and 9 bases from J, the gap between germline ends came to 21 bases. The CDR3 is CASSRGTGLDGQYF. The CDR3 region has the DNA TGTGCCAGCAGCCGGGGAACCGGACTCGACGGGCAGTACTTC.

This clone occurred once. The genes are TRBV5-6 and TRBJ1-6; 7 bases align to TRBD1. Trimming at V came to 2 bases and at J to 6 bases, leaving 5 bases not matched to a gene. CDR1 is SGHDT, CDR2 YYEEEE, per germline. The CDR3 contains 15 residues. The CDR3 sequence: CASSLPGTANSPLHF. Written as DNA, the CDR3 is TGTGCCAGCAGCTTACCCGGGACAGCTAATTCACCCCTCCACTTT. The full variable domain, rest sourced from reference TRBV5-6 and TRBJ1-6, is DAGVTQSPTHLIKTRGQQVTLRCSPKSGHDTVSWYQQALGQGPQFIFQYYEEEERQRGNFPDRFSGHQFPNYSSELNVNALLLGDSALYLCASSLPGTANSPLHFGNGTRLTVT.

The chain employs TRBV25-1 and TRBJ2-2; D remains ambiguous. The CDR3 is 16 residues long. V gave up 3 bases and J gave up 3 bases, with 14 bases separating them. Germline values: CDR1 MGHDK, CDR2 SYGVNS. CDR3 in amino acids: CASSDRLSQDTGELFF. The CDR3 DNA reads TGTGCCAGCAGTGACAGGCTGTCTCAGGACACCGGGGAGCTGTTTTTT.

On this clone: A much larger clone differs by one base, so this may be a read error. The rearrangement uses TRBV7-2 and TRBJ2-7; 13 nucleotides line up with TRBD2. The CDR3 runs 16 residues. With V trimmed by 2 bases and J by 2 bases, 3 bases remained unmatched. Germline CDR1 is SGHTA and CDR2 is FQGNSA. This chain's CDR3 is CASSLTGTSGTYEQYF. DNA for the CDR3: TGTGCCAGCAGCTTAACTGGGACTAGCGGGACCTACGAGCAGTACTTC.

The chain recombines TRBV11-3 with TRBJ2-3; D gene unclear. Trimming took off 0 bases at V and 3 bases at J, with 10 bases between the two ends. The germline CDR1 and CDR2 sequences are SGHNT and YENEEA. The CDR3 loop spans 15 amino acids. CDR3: CASSLDRASTDTQYF. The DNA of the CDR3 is TGTGCCAGCAGCTTAGATCGCGCCTCTACAGATACGCAGTATTTT.

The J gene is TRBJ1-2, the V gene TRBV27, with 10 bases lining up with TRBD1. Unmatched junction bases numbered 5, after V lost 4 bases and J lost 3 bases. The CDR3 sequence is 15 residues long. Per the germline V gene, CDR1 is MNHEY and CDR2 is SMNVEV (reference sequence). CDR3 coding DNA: TGTGCCAGCAGTTCTCCGGGACAGGGGTACTATGGCTACACCTTC. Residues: CASSSPGQGYYGYTF.

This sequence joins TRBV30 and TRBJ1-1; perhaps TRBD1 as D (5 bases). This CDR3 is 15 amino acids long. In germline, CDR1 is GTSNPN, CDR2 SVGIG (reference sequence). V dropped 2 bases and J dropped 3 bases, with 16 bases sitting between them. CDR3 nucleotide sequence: TGTGCCTGGAGTCCCCGCCCGATGGGGGACACTGAAGCTTTCTTT. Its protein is CAWSPRPMGDTEAFF.

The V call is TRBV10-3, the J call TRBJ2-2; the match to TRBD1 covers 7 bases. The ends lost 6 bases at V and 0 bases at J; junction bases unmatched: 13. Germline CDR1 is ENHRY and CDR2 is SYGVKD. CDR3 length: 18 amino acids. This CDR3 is CAISEPSGGNANTGELFF. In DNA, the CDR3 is TGTGCCATCAGCGAACCGTCAGGGGGAAACGCGAACACCGGGGAGCTGTTTTTT.

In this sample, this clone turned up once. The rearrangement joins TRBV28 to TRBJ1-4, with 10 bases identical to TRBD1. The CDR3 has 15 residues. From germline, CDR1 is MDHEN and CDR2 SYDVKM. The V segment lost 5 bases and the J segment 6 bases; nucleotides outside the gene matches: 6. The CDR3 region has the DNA TGTGCCAGCAGTATATCCGGGACAGGGGATGAAAAACTGTTTTTT. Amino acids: CASSISGTGDEKLFF.

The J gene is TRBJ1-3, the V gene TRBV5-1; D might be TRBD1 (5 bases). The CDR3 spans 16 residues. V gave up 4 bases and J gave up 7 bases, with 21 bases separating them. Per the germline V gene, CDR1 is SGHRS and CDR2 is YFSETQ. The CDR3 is CASSNTTEVGGNTIYF. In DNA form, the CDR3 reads TGCGCCAGCAGCAATACGACTGAGGTTGGGGGGAACACCATATATTTT.

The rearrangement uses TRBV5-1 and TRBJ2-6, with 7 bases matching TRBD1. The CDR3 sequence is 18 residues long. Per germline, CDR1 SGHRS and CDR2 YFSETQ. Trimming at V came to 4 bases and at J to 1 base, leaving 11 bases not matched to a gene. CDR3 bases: TGCGCCAGCAGCCAATCGACAGGGTTAGCGTCTGGGGCCAACGTCCTGACTTTC. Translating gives CASSQSTGLASGANVLTF.

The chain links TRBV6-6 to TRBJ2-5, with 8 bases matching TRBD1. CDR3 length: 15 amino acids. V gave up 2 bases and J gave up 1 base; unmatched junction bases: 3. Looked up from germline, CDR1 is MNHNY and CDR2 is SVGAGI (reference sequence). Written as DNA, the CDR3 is TGTGCCAGCAGTTACGCGACAGGGGCCCAAGAGACCCAGTACTTC. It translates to CASSYATGAQETQYF.

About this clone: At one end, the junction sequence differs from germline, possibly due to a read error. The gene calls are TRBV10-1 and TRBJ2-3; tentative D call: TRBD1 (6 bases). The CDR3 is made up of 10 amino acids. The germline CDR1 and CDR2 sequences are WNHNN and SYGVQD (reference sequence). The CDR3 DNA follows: TGCGCCAGCAGTGAATCGACAGGTGGTTTT. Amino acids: CASSESTGGF.

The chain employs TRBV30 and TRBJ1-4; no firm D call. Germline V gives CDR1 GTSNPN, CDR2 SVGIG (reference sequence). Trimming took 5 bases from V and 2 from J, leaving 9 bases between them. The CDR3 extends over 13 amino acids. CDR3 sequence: CAWAWATNEKLFF. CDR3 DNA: TGTGCCTGGGCGTGGGCCACTAATGAAAAACTGTTTTTT.

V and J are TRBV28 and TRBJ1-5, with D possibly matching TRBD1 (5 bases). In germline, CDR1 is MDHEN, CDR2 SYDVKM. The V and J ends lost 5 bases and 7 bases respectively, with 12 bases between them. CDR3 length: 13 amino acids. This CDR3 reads CASSRSGYQPQHF. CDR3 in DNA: TGTGCCAGCAGTCGATCAGGGTACCAGCCCCAGCATTTT.

For the CDR3, the DNA is TGTGCCAGCTCACCACCGAGGGGGGGACAGCCGTACGAGCAGTACTTC. As protein: CASSPPRGGQPYEQYF. The V and J genes are TRBV18 and TRBJ2-7, with D perhaps being TRBD1 or TRBD2 (7 bases each). CDR3 length equals 16 residues. Looked up from germline, CDR1 is KGHSH and CDR2 is LQKENI. Trimming cost V 0 bases and J 4 bases, with 16 bases left between them.

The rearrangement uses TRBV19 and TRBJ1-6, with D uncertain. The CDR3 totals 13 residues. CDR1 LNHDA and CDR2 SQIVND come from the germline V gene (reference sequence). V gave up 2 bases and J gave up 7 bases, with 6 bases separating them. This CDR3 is CASSILKNSPLHF. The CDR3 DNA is TGTGCCAGTAGTATACTGAAGAATTCACCCCTCCACTTT.

The CDR3 is CASSHRVDYGYTF. The CDR3 bases are TGTGCCAGCAGCCACAGGGTTGACTATGGCTACACCTTC. The V gene is TRBV5-4, the J gene TRBJ1-2; TRBD1 is a possible D gene (6 bases). V was cut by 4 bases and J by 3 bases, with 10 bases left in between. Germline CDR1 and CDR2: SGHNT and YYREEE (reference sequence). This CDR3 has 13 residues.